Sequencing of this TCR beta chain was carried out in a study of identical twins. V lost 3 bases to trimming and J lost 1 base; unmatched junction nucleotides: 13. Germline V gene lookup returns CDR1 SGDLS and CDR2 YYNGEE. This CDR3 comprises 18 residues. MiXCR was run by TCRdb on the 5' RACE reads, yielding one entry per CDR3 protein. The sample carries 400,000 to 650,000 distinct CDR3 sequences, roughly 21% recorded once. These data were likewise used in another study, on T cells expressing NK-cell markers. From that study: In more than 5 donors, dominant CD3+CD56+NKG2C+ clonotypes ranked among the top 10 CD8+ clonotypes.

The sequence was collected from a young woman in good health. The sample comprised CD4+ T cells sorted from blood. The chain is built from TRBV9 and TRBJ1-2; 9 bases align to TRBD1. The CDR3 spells CASSAKTGGGYYNYGYTF. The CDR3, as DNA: TGTGCCAGCAGCGCCAAAACAGGGGGCGGTTATTATAACTATGGCTACACCTTC.